Below are 13 T cell receptor beta chains sequenced from a single sample in a study of T cells in localized non-small cell lung cancer. TCRdb's copy holds only in-frame clones and misses some; the assay was immunoSEQ multiplex PCR. The sample carries about 24,000 clones, 88% recorded once. Sequencing was performed on peripheral blood mononuclear cells, taken before any cancer treatment. These receptors all come from a woman between 40 and 69 years old with stage III lung adenocarcinoma.

The V call is TRBV7-9, the J call TRBJ2-2; tentative D call: TRBD1 (5 bases). The CDR3 extends over 17 amino acids. In germline, CDR1 is SEHNR, CDR2 FQNEAQ (reference sequence). The V and J ends lost 0 bases and 8 bases respectively, with 19 bases between them. CDR3 in DNA: TGTGCCAGCAGCTTAGCGTTGGGGCCGGCTGGTGCAGGGGAGCTGTTTTTT. It is translated as CASSLALGPAGAGELFF.

The V and J genes are TRBV5-8 and TRBJ2-4, with 9 bases that match TRBD2. V was clipped by 2 bases and J by 8 bases; unmatched bases: 8. The CDR3 totals 15 residues. Germline loops: CDR1 SGHTS, CDR2 YDEGEE. The CDR3 DNA follows: TGTGCCAGCAGCTTCGGGCGGGGGGGCCCGGACATTCAGTACTTC. Encoded protein: CASSFGRGGPDIQYF.

The chain links TRBV7-2 to TRBJ2-3, with 15 bases lining up with TRBD2. This CDR3 contains 18 residues. Germline V CDR1 and CDR2: SGHTA, FQGNSA. V lost 5 bases to trimming and J lost 6 bases; unmatched junction nucleotides: 12. CDR3 sequence (DNA): TGTGCCAGCAGCCCCGGGACTAGCGGGAGGCCACGGAGGGATACGCAGTATTTT. As protein: CASSPGTSGRPRRDTQYF.

The gene calls are TRBV10-1 and TRBJ2-5, with 9 positions matching TRBD1. Losses at the gene ends were 6 bases for V and 5 bases for J; bases not matched to a gene: 1. The CDR3 totals 12 residues. Germline V gives CDR1 WNHNN, CDR2 SYGVQD (reference sequence). CDR3 bases: TGCGCCAGCAGGGGACAGGGTGAGACCCAGTACTTC. Protein product: CASRGQGETQYF.

The CDR3 loop reads CASSSEGQGPTAFF. CDR3 DNA: TGTGCCAGCAGCTCCGAGGGCCAGGGGCCGACAGCTTTCTTT. The V call is TRBV7-9, the J call TRBJ1-1; weak D call: TRBD1 (6 bases). The CDR3 covers 14 residues. The germline V gene has CDR1 SEHNR and CDR2 FQNEAQ (reference sequence). With 4 bases removed from V and 10 bases from J, the gap between germline ends came to 19 bases.

This chain's CDR3 is CASNSGADIRNQPQHF. The CDR3 DNA follows: TGTGCCAGCAACAGCGGGGCAGATATACGCAATCAGCCCCAGCATTTT. This chain joins TRBV5-5 and TRBJ1-5; D possibly corresponds to TRBD1 (5 bases). The CDR3 consists of 16 residues. V lost 6 bases, J lost 2 bases, and 18 bases lay in between. Germline V gene data show CDR1 as SGHKS and CDR2 as YYEKEE (reference sequence).

This clone came up once. The V gene is TRBV6-5, the J gene TRBJ2-3; D perhaps matches TRBD2 (5 bases). This CDR3 has 12 residues. Trimming cost V 6 bases and J 4 bases, with 8 bases left between them. CDR1 is MNHEY, CDR2 SVGAGI, per germline. CDR3 in amino acids: CASSRGSDTQYF. DNA for the CDR3: TGTGCCAGCAGCAGAGGGTCAGATACGCAGTATTTT.

The chain has TRBV2 and TRBJ1-2; 10 bases line up with TRBD1. CDR1 and CDR2 (germline): SNHLY, FYNNEI. The CDR3 contains 14 residues. V gave up 5 bases and J gave up 4 bases; unmatched junction bases: 4. This CDR3 is CASSRQGAGYGYTF. In nucleotides, the CDR3 is TGTGCCAGCAGTCGACAGGGGGCCGGCTATGGCTACACCTTC.

This clone was seen just once. This chain uses TRBV14 with TRBJ2-1, with TRBD1 matching 9 bases. After removal of 4 bases from V and 4 bases from J, the junction contained 5 bases not matched to a gene. The germline CDR1 and CDR2 sequences are SGHDN and FVKESK. The CDR3 is 15 residues long. The CDR3 is CASSRQGDPYNEQFF. CDR3 nucleotide sequence: TGTGCCAGCAGCCGACAGGGGGACCCATACAATGAGCAGTTCTTC.

J is TRBJ2-1 and V is TRBV19, with a tentative D call TRBD2 (6 bases). The CDR3 has 17 residues. Looked up from germline, CDR1 is LNHDA and CDR2 is SQIVND (reference sequence). V was trimmed by 1 base and J by 0 bases, leaving 13 bases between them. CDR3 bases: TGTGCCAGTAGTATAGGTGCGGGGTTAAGCTCCTACAATGAGCAGTTCTTC. Protein sequence: CASSIGAGLSSYNEQFF.

The CDR3 region is CSAVTGVGYTF. The CDR3 coding sequence is TGCAGTGCCGTGACAGGGGTTGGCTACACCTTC. This chain uses TRBV20-1 with TRBJ1-2, with 8 nucleotides matching TRBD1. This CDR3 spans 11 amino acids. The J segment lost 7 bases and the V segment lost 6 bases, leaving 4 bases of the junction unmatched. The germline V gene has CDR1 DFQATT and CDR2 SNEGSKA (reference sequence).

The V call is TRBV5-8, the J call TRBJ2-1; D is uncertain. The germline V and J ends were trimmed by 2 bases and 5 bases, with 17 bases remaining between them. The germline V gene encodes CDR1 SGHTS and CDR2 YDEGEE. This CDR3 is built from 16 residues. CDR3 protein: CASSFVVLAGHNEQFF. The CDR3 DNA sequence: TGTGCCAGCAGCTTTGTGGTTTTGGCAGGCCACAATGAGCAGTTCTTC.

The chain carries TRBV5-1 and TRBJ2-1, with D perhaps TRBD2 (6 bases). The CDR3 has 16 residues. Trimming took 1 base from V and 7 from J, leaving 18 bases between them. CDR1 is SGHRS, CDR2 YFSETQ, per germline. The CDR3 DNA reads TGCGCCAGCAGCTTGACCGGGAGTCGTGATATGAATGAGCAGTTCTTC. Translating gives CASSLTGSRDMNEQFF.